This passage covers 18 T cell receptor beta chains from one sample sequenced in a study of response to subunit inactivated influenza vaccine. TCRdb called the RT-PCR reads again in MiXCR, with one record for every CDR3 protein. The sample shows 550,000 to 600,000 distinct CDR3 sequences, about 10% of them seen only once. The sample was PBMCs from blood, taken on the day of vaccination. These receptors were taken from a man between 50 and 59 years old who received an inactivated influenza vaccine.

J is TRBJ2-7 and V is TRBV7-3, with 15 bases that match TRBD2. V lost 5 bases and J lost 2; bases outside the gene matches: 1. The germline V gene encodes CDR1 SGHTA and CDR2 FQGTGA. There are 15 residues in the CDR3. The CDR3 loop is CASSGTSGRPYEQYF. In DNA, the CDR3 is TGTGCCAGCAGCGGGACTAGCGGGAGGCCCTACGAGCAGTACTTC.

The chain joins TRBV28 to TRBJ1-5; 11 positions match TRBD1. V shed 5 bases and J 6 bases; nucleotides not matched to a gene: 9. This CDR3 spans 16 amino acids. Germline V gene lookup returns CDR1 MDHEN and CDR2 SYDVKM. The CDR3 here is CASSRLGQGAFQPQHF. CDR3 DNA: TGTGCCAGCAGTCGCTTAGGACAGGGGGCTTTTCAGCCCCAGCATTTT.

The chain employs TRBV5-1 and TRBJ2-5; the D gene is possibly TRBD1 (6 bases). The germline V gene has CDR1 SGHRS and CDR2 YFSETQ. Trimming cost V 0 bases and J 0 bases, with 12 bases left between them. The CDR3 is 16 amino acids. Here the CDR3 reads CASSLDPQGYQETQYF. For the CDR3, the DNA is TGCGCCAGCAGCTTGGATCCCCAGGGGTACCAAGAGACCCAGTACTTC.

This CDR3 is CASSLSPAYEQYF. As DNA, the CDR3 is TGTGCCAGCAGTTTAAGCCCCGCCTACGAGCAGTACTTC. The J gene is TRBJ2-7, the V gene TRBV7-2; no clear D. CDR1 and CDR2 from the germline V gene are SGHTA and FQGNSA. Trimming left V 6 bases short and J 2 bases short, with 11 bases between. The CDR3 contains 13 residues.

The chain recombines TRBV6-1 with TRBJ1-1; unclear D gene. Trimming took off 3 bases at V and 8 bases at J, with 10 bases between the two ends. Germline V gives CDR1 MNHNS, CDR2 SASEGT. This CDR3 spans 12 amino acids. The CDR3 region has the DNA TGTGCCAGCAGTGAGAGGGCGGTAGAAGCTTTCTTT. Protein: CASSERAVEAFF.

V gene TRBV28 combines with J gene TRBJ2-5; D is unresolved. This CDR3 is built from 14 residues. Trimming cost V 2 bases and J 4 bases, with 11 bases left between them. Germline assignment: CDR1 MDHEN and CDR2 SYDVKM. The CDR3, as DNA: TGTGCCAGCAGTTTAAATGGGCGATTAGAGACCCAGTACTTC. This gives the protein CASSLNGRLETQYF. The variable domain in full, with the rest retrieved from reference TRBV28 and TRBJ2-5, is DVKVTQSSRYLVKRTGEKVFLECVQDMDHENMFWYRQDPGLGLRLIYFSYDVKMKEKGDIPEGYSVSREKKERFSLILESASTNQTSMYLCASSLNGRLETQYFGPGTRLLVL.

This clonotype has just a few counts. J is TRBJ2-1 and V is TRBV4-2, with TRBD1 as a possible D gene (7 bases). The CDR3 is 18 residues long. The V and J ends lost 3 bases and 8 bases respectively, with 26 bases between them. Germline CDR1 is LGHNA and CDR2 is YNFKEQ. CDR3 DNA: TGTGCCAGCAGCCACCAGAGAAACAACAGGGGAAGGGGGGATGAGCAGTTCTTC. Residues: CASSHQRNNRGRGDEQFF.

This clonotype has only a few counts. This chain joins TRBV12-3 or TRBV12-4 and TRBJ2-7; TRBD2 aligns across 10 bases. V trimming: 6 bases; J trimming: 0 bases; junction bases outside the gene matches: 5. The CDR3 contains 15 residues. The CDR3 loop is CASRESSGSSYEQYF. CDR3 nucleotide sequence: TGTGCCAGCAGGGAATCTAGCGGGAGCTCCTACGAGCAGTACTTC.

This clonotype was counted many times. This chain links TRBV12-3 or TRBV12-4 with TRBJ2-3; TRBD2 agrees at 11 bases. Trimming cost V 6 bases and J 4 bases; bases outside gene matches: 6. CDR3 length: 15 residues. The CDR3 sequence is CASRGTSGRADTQYF. The CDR3 coding sequence is TGTGCCAGCAGGGGTACTAGCGGGAGAGCAGATACGCAGTATTTT.

The CDR3 DNA is TGCAGCGTTGTTTCGCCCAACACCGGGGAGCTGTTTTTT. Its translation is CSVVSPNTGELFF. The chain is built from TRBV29-1 and TRBJ2-2; D not resolved. Per germline, CDR1 SQVTM and CDR2 ANQGSEA. The CDR3 consists of 13 residues. Trimming cost V 4 bases and J 2 bases, with 8 bases left between them.

This clonotype was counted a few times. The V and J genes are TRBV5-1 and TRBJ2-2; 9 positions agree with TRBD1. Trimming removed 4 bases from V and 5 bases from J; junction bases left unmatched: 6. This CDR3 has 15 amino acids. Germline V gene data show CDR1 as SGHRS and CDR2 as YFSETQ. The CDR3 nucleotides read TGCGCCAGCAGCAAGGGACAGGGAAGGACCGGGGAGCTGTTTTTT. Residues: CASSKGQGRTGELFF.

J is TRBJ1-1 and V is TRBV12-3 or TRBV12-4, with TRBD1 identical over 8 bases. There are 13 residues in the CDR3. Trimming at V came to 6 bases and at J to 6 bases, leaving 6 bases not matched to a gene. CDR3 coding DNA: TGTGCCAGCAGCCGACAGGGGTCCCCTGAAGCTTTCTTT. Translated: CASSRQGSPEAFF.

This clonotype was found a few times. The V and J genes are TRBV5-1 and TRBJ1-1; unclear D gene. Germline V gene data show CDR1 as SGHRS and CDR2 as YFSETQ. The CDR3 totals 13 residues. Trimming removed 4 bases at V and 1 base at J, with 8 bases between. CDR3 bases: TGCGCCAGCAGCCAAGCAGCGAACACTGAAGCTTTCTTT. Translated, it gives CASSQAANTEAFF.

In its sample, this clonotype was seen a few times. V and J are TRBV4-1 and TRBJ2-1; the match to TRBD1 covers 8 bases. Unmatched junction bases numbered 11, after V lost 1 base and J lost 12 bases. Germline V gene sequence: CDR1 MGHRA, CDR2 YSYEKL. The CDR3 consists of 15 residues. The DNA of the CDR3 is TGCGCCAGCAGCCAAGTCACAGGGGGGTCCGGTGGGCAGTTCTTC. Translating it yields CASSQVTGGSGGQFF.

This clonotype was found a few times. The chain links TRBV6-1 to TRBJ2-3, with 10 bases matching TRBD2. J was trimmed by 0 bases and V by 4 bases; bases with no gene match: 4. This CDR3 region has 16 residues. CDR1 is MNHNS and CDR2 is SASEGT in the germline V gene. The CDR3 region has the DNA TGTGCCAGCAGTGCAGGACTAGCGGCGAGCACAGATACGCAGTATTTT. This codes for CASSAGLAASTDTQYF.

This chain links TRBV12-3 or TRBV12-4 with TRBJ2-1; 9 positions match TRBD1. Losses at the gene ends were 6 bases for V and 9 bases for J; bases not matched to a gene: 9. The CDR3 consists of 14 residues. The CDR3: CASRGGQGYGEQFF. CDR3 sequence (DNA): TGTGCCAGCAGGGGGGGACAGGGCTACGGTGAGCAGTTCTTC.

Many counts were recorded for this clonotype. This chain joins TRBV28 and TRBJ1-2, with D uncertain. CDR1 is MDHEN, CDR2 SYDVKM, per germline. V was pared by 6 bases and J by 8 bases, with 16 bases between. The CDR3 contains 13 residues. The chain's CDR3 is CASSPTGDRGYTF. The CDR3 DNA reads as TGTGCCAGCAGCCCGACCGGGGATCGGGGCTACACCTTC.

The table lists this clonotype with many counts. V gene TRBV5-8 combines with J gene TRBJ2-1; no firm D call. CDR3 length: 15 amino acids. V was clipped by 2 bases and J by 0 bases, with 9 bases between them. Germline loops: CDR1 SGHTS, CDR2 YDEGEE. The chain's CDR3 is CASSLGLSSYNEQFF. CDR3 sequence (DNA): TGTGCCAGCAGCTTAGGTCTGAGCTCCTACAATGAGCAGTTCTTC.